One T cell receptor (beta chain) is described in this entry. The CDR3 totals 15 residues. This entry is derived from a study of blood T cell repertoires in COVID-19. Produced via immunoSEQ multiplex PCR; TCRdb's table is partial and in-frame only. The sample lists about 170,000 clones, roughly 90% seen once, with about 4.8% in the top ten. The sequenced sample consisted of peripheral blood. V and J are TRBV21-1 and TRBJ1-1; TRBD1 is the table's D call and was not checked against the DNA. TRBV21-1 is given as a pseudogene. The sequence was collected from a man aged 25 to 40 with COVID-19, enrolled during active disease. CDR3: CASSKAGQGATEAFF. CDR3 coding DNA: TGTGCCAGCAGCAAAGCAGGACAGGGGGCCACTGAAGCTTTCTTT.